This paragraph reports one T cell receptor beta chain. The source of the sample is a study of blood T cell repertoires in COVID-19. The wider study: Whether acute or convalescent, the COVID-19 samples came from the United States, Italy and Spain. The cDNA or gDNA used as material had been derived from T cells, B-cell-depleted T cells, or PBMCs.

Original handling: Quantification of nucleated cells was approximated via reference gene primer amplification. Using immunoSEQ multiplex PCR, the repertoire was profiled, and TCRdb retains in-frame clones only, with some absent. From that table come the V and J calls and clone size; the DNA was used to work out D and trimming. The sample carries 15,000 to 20,000 clones, 80% to 85% recorded once. Germline V gene lookup returns CDR1 SGHRS and CDR2 YFSETQ. This CDR3 region has 15 residues. Trimming took 0 bases from V and 6 from J; bases not matched to a gene: 6. The specimen sequenced was peripheral blood. The V and J genes are TRBV5-1 and TRBJ2-4; 7 bases match TRBD1. The TCR originated in a human donor in a cohort sampled during active COVID-19. Here the CDR3 DNA reads TGCGCCAGCAGCTTGGCCGGGACAGATGTAAACATTCAGTACTTC. It translates to CASSLAGTDVNIQYF.